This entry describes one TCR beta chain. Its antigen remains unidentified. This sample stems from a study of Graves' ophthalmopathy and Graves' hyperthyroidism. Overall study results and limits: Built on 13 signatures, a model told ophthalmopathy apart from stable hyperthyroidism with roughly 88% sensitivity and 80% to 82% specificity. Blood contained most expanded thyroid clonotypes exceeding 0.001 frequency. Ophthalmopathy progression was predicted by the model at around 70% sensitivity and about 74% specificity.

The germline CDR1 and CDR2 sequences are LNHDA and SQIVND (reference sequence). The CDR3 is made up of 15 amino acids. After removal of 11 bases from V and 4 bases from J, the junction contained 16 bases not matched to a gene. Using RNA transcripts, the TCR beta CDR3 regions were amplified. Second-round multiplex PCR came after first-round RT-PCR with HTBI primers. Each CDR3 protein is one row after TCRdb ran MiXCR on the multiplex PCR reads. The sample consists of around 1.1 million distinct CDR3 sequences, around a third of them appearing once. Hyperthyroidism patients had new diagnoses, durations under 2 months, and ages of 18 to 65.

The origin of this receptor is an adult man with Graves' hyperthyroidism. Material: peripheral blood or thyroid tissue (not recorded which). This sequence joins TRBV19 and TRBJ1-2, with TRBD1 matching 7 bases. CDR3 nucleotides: TGTGCCTGGAGTGGAGGGACAGCCGAATTCTATGGCTACACCTTC. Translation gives CAWSGGTAEFYGYTF.